This T cell receptor beta chain was identified in a study of cytomegalovirus exposure and HLA in healthy donors. About this clone: Its antigen is not identified.

The CDR3 contains 14 residues. Germline lookup yields CDR1 SNHLY and CDR2 FYNNEI. V was cut by 6 bases and J by 1 base, with 12 bases left in between. The PCR made use of 60 Vbeta and 13 Jbeta primers. Authors' data handling: Roughly 80 million unique TCR beta chains, some 11 million shared, were counted in a later analysis. Repertoires were generated with immunoSEQ multiplex PCR, while TCRdb's copy carries only in-frame clones and drops some. The V and J calls and clone size were taken over from that table, and D and trimming were inferred from the DNA. The sample holds over 150,000 clones, 80% seen once. Overall study results and limits: Being productive about 87% or about 30% of the time was typical of most TCR beta V segments in an earlier analysis.

The sequenced sample was PBMCs. The TCR comes from a man aged 25-45 years in good health and CMV-seropositive. The chain joins TRBV2 to TRBJ1-1; weak D call: TRBD1 (6 bases). The CDR3 here is CASRTTGQNTEAFF. The CDR3 DNA sequence: TGTGCCAGCAGGACAACAGGGCAGAACACTGAAGCTTTCTTT.